Reported below is one TCR beta chain. A single record per CDR3 protein comes from TCRdb applying MiXCR to the RT-PCR reads. The sample contains tens of thousands of distinct CDR3 sequences, around 46% of which appear only once. This sample was taken from a study of patients and donors after allogeneic stem cell transplantation. The V gene's germline CDR1 is MNHEY and CDR2 SMNVEV (reference sequence). CDR3 length: 13 amino acids. Losses at the gene ends were 6 bases for V and 8 bases for J; bases not matched to a gene: 9. The chain combines TRBV27 with TRBJ1-2; 7 nucleotides match TRBD1. This sequence originates from a human donor who was either an allogeneic HSCT recipient or a stem cell or donor lymphocyte infusion donor (not recorded which). It is not recorded whose cells these are; they may come from a transplant donor. Sequencing input: blood, either unsorted or a sorted T cell fraction (not recorded which). This chain's CDR3 is CASRPRGVLGYTF. The CDR3, as DNA: TGTGCCAGCAGACCCAGGGGGGTGCTGGGCTACACCTTC.